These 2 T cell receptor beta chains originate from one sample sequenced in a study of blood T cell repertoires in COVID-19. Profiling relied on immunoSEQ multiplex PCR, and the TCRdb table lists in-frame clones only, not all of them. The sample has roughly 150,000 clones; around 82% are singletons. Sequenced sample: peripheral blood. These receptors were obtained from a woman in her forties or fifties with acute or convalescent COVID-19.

The CDR3 protein is CASSLGAGSTDTQYF. The DNA for the CDR3 is TGCGCCAGCAGCTTGGGGGCGGGGAGCACAGATACGCAGTATTTT. The chain is built from TRBV5-1 and TRBJ2-3; D may be TRBD2 (6 bases). This CDR3 spans 15 amino acids. Germline V gives CDR1 SGHRS, CDR2 YFSETQ. Trimming stripped 0 bases from V and 0 bases from J, with 8 bases between.

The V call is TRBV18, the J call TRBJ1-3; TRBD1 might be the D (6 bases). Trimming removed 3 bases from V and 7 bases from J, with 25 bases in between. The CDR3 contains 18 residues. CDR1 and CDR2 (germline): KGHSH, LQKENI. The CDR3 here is CASSPGSVQGSHRNTIYF. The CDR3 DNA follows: TGTGCCAGCTCACCGGGGTCCGTACAGGGATCTCATCGGAACACCATATATTTT.